Following are 10 T cell receptor beta chains from one sample sequenced in a study of T cell changes during pregnancy in multiple sclerosis. Profiling relied on immunoSEQ multiplex PCR, and the TCRdb table lists in-frame clones only, not all of them. The repertoire holds tens of thousands of clones, with roughly 92% as singletons. The sequenced sample was peripheral blood, obtained in the third trimester of pregnancy. The receptors shown here come from a female donor in good health, enrolled as a control in a pregnancy study.

This sequence joins TRBV6-5 and TRBJ1-4; D gene ambiguous. The CDR3 is 14 residues long. V was shortened by 5 bases and J by 6 bases, with 13 bases between the two germline ends. Germline CDR1 is MNHEY and CDR2 is SVGAGI. DNA of the CDR3: TGTGCCAGCAGTCTACAAGTGAGGGATGAAAAACTGTTTTTT. Amino acids: CASSLQVRDEKLFF.

The rearrangement links TRBV4-3 to TRBJ2-7, with D possibly matching TRBD2 (5 bases). Germline CDR1 is LGHNA and CDR2 is YSLEER. V lost 1 base and J 0 bases, leaving 10 bases between the germline ends. This CDR3 has 15 residues. The CDR3 bases are TGCGCCAGCAGCCAAGCTCCGGACTCCTCCTACGAGCAGTACTTC. Protein sequence: CASSQAPDSSYEQYF.

The chain links TRBV28 to TRBJ2-7, with 7 bases identical to TRBD1. CDR3 length equals 15 residues. Trimming cost V 3 bases and J 0 bases; bases outside gene matches: 5. Germline CDR1 reads MDHEN; CDR2 reads SYDVKM. DNA of the CDR3: TGTGCCAGCAGTTTTACAGGGGCGAGCTCCTACGAGCAGTACTTC. Amino acid sequence: CASSFTGASSYEQYF.

This sequence joins TRBV28 and TRBJ2-1; 11 nucleotides line up with TRBD1. V shed 8 bases, J shed 5 bases, and the junction held 8 bases outside the gene matches. CDR1 and CDR2 (germline): MDHEN, SYDVKM. This CDR3 region has 15 residues. The CDR3, as DNA: TGTGCCAGCTCCACTCCGGGACAGGGGGACAATGAGCAGTTCTTC. Translating it yields CASSTPGQGDNEQFF.

The rearrangement links TRBV27 to TRBJ1-1; D is possibly TRBD1 (6 bases). This CDR3 region has 15 residues. The V end lost 3 bases, the J end lost 4 bases, and 15 bases lay between the germline ends. Germline CDR1 is MNHEY and CDR2 is SMNVEV (reference sequence). CDR3: CASSFGGARSTEAFF. DNA for the CDR3: TGTGCCAGCAGTTTCGGGGGGGCGCGTAGCACTGAAGCTTTCTTT.

The chain links TRBV18 to TRBJ2-7; TRBD2 matches at 10 bases. CDR3 length: 14 amino acids. J lost 2 bases, V lost 3 bases, and 1 base had no gene match. In germline, CDR1 is KGHSH, CDR2 LQKENI. Written as DNA, the CDR3 is TGTGCCAGCTCACCCGGGACTAGCGCCTACGAGCAGTACTTC. As protein: CASSPGTSAYEQYF.

The chain is built from TRBV14 and TRBJ1-1; TRBD1 aligns across 7 bases. V shed 4 bases, J shed 0 bases, and the junction held 5 bases outside the gene matches. The CDR3 runs to 15 residues. Per germline, CDR1 SGHDN and CDR2 FVKESK. The CDR3 reads CASSRGQSMNTEAFF. The CDR3 coding sequence is TGTGCCAGCAGCCGGGGACAGTCAATGAACACTGAAGCTTTCTTT.

Notes on this clone: Because it lacks the conserved phenylalanine or tryptophan at the end, this CDR3 is likely a read error. The DNA is omitted, as the CDR3 cannot be located on it reliably, and the CDR3 follows TCRdb's listing. V and J are TRBV16 and TRBJ2-7; the table assigns TRBD2, which was not confirmed against the DNA. Ends included, the CDR3 has 12 residues. Germline V CDR1 and CDR2: KGHSY, FQNENV. CDR3 protein: CASSQGPAGLAL.

As concerns this clone: The identical CDR3 is also encoded by other nucleotide sequences in the sample. The gene calls are TRBV5-6 and TRBJ1-6, with 7 positions matching TRBD1. The germline V gene has CDR1 SGHDT and CDR2 YYEEEE. The CDR3 runs 16 residues. Trimming removed 2 bases from V and 7 bases from J; junction bases left unmatched: 9. Here the CDR3 reads CASSLMNRGKNSPLHF. The CDR3 DNA sequence: TGTGCCAGCAGCTTAATGAACAGGGGTAAAAATTCACCCCTCCACTTT.

The chain recombines TRBV28 with TRBJ1-2; 12 positions match TRBD1. CDR3 length equals 16 residues. V was clipped by 5 bases and J by 7 bases; unmatched bases: 11. The V gene's germline CDR1 is MDHEN and CDR2 SYDVKM. CDR3 in amino acids: CASSIAGTGGVGGYTF. CDR3 DNA: TGTGCCAGCAGTATCGCCGGGACAGGGGGCGTGGGTGGCTACACCTTC.